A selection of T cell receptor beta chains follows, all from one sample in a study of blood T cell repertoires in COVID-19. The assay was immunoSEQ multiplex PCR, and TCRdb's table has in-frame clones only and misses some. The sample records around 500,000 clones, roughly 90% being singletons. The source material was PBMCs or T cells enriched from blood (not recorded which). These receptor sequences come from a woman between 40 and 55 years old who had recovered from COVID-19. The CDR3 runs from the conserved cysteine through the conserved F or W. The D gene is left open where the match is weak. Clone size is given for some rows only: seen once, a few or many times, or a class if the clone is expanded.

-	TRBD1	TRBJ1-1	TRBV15	CATRSDRGTEAFF	TGTGCCACCAGGTCGGACAGGGGGACTGAAGCTTTCTTT
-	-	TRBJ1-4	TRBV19	CASSGVPSNEKLFF	TGTGCCAGTAGCGGGGTTCCGTCTAATGAAAAACTGTTTTTT
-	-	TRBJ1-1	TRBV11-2	CASSLSVTVNTEAFF	TGTGCCAGCAGCTTATCCGTAACAGTTAACACTGAAGCTTTCTTT
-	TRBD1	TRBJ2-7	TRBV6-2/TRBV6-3	CASSLTGPNYEQYF	TGTGCCAGCAGTTTGACAGGGCCCAACTACGAGCAGTACTTC
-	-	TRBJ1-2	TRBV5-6	CASSWGREYGYTF	TGTGCCAGCAGCTGGGGCAGGGAATATGGCTACACCTTC
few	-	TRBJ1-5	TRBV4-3	CASSQDQTLDQPQHF	TGCGCCAGCAGCCAAGATCAGACGCTAGATCAGCCCCAGCATTTT
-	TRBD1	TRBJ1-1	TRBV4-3	CASSQEDRTEAFF	TGCGCCAGCAGCCAAGAGGACAGGACTGAAGCTTTCTTT
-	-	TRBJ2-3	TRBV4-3	CASSQDGQADTQYF	TGCGCCAGCAGCCAAGATGGGCAGGCCGATACGCAGTATTTT
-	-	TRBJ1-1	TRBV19	CASGAGADTEAFF	TGTGCCAGTGGGGCAGGGGCCGACACTGAAGCTTTCTTT
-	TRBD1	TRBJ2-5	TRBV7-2	CASMTGGNLETQYF	TGTGCCAGCATGACAGGGGGGAACCTGGAGACCCAGTACTTC
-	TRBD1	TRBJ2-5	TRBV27	CASSSRRTGAGRETQYF	TGTGCCAGCAGTTCCCGACGGACAGGGGCAGGACGAGAGACCCAGTACTTC
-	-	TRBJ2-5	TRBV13	CASSLGGHQETQYF	TGTGCCAGCAGCTTAGGGGGCCATCAAGAGACCCAGTACTTC
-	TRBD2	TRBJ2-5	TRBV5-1	CASSLLLSGGQETQYF	TGCGCCAGCAGCTTGTTACTAAGCGGGGGCCAAGAGACCCAGTACTTC
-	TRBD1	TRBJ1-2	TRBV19	CASSTPGQVRYGYTF	TGTGCCAGTAGTACCCCGGGACAGGTTAGGTATGGCTACACCTTC
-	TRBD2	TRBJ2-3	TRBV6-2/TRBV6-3	CASSYSPKGGRAFGQYF	TGTGCCAGCAGTTACTCCCCGAAGGGCGGGAGGGCCTTCGGGCAGTATTTT
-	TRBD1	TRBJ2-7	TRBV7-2	CASSLGPAGGYEQYF	TGTGCCAGCAGCTTAGGTCCCGCAGGGGGCTACGAGCAGTACTTC
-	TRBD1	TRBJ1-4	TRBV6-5	CASRGTGVREKLFF	TGTGCCAGCAGGGGAACAGGGGTCAGAGAAAAACTGTTTTTT
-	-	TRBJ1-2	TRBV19	CASSMQTGVGYTF	TGTGCCAGTAGTATGCAGACAGGAGTCGGCTACACCTTC
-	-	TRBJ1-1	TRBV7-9	CASSFGGMNTEAFF	TGTGCCAGCAGCTTTGGTGGCATGAACACTGAAGCTTTCTTT
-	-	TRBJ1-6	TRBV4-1	CASSSQNGQKNSPLHF	TGCGCCAGCAGCTCCCAAAATGGACAGAAAAATTCACCCCTCCACTTT
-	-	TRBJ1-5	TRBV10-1	CASSEGGQPQHF	TGCGCCAGCAGTGAGGGGGGGCAGCCCCAGCATTTT
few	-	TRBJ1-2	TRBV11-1	CASSPDRANYGYTF	TGTGCCAGCAGCCCGGACAGAGCTAACTATGGCTACACCTTC
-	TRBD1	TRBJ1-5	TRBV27	CASGYTGGNQPQHF	TGTGCCAGCGGCTATACAGGGGGCAATCAGCCCCAGCATTTT
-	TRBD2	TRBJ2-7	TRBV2	CASRATSGRTEEQYF	TGTGCCAGCAGGGCGACTAGCGGGAGGACAGAAGAGCAGTACTTC
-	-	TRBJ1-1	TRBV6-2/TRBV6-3	CASSYGDTSEAFF	TGTGCCAGCAGTTACGGGGACACTTCTGAAGCTTTCTTT
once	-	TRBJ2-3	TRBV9	CASSVGQGIADTQYF	TGTGCCAGCAGCGTAGGGCAGGGGATCGCAGATACGCAGTATTTT
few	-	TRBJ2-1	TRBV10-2	CASSSFNEQFF	TGCGCCAGCTCTAGTTTCAATGAGCAGTTCTTC
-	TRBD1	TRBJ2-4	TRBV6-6	CASSYGGQGKNIQYF	TGTGCCAGCAGTTATGGGGGACAGGGGAAAAACATTCAGTACTTC
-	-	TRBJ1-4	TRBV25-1	CASSLGSGYNEKLFF	TGTGCCAGCAGTCTGGGGAGCGGTTATAATGAAAAACTGTTTTTT
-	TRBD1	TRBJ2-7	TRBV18	CASSPGQGPSYEQYF	TGTGCCAGCTCACCGGGACAGGGTCCCTCATACGAGCAGTACTTC
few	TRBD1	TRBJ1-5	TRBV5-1	CASSLGGQANQPQHF	TGCGCCAGCAGCTTGGGGGGACAGGCTAATCAGCCCCAGCATTTT
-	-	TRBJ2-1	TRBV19	CASSIFRDTTPNEQFF	TGTGCCAGTAGTATATTCCGGGACACCACACCAAATGAGCAGTTCTTC
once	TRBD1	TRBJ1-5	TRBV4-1	CASSQEGGQGFRPQHF	TGCGCCAGCAGCCAAGAGGGAGGACAGGGCTTTCGGCCCCAGCATTTT
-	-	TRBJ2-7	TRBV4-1	CASSHLSGADSSYEQYF	TGCGCCAGCAGCCATCTGAGCGGAGCGGACAGCTCCTACGAGCAGTACTTC
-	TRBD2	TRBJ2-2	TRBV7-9	CASSYLAGGYTGELFF	TGTGCCAGCAGCTATCTAGCGGGAGGATACACCGGGGAGCTGTTTTTT
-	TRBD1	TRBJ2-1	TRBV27	CASRGGAFNEQFF	TGTGCCAGCAGAGGGGGCGCCTTCAATGAGCAGTTCTTC
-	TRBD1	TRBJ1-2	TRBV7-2	CASSLVLGQGSLGYTF	TGTGCCAGCAGCTTAGTTCTAGGACAGGGGAGCCTAGGCTACACCTTC
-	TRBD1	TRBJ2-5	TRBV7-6	CASSSMGDRAGETQYF	TGTGCCAGCAGCTCTATGGGTGACAGGGCGGGAGAGACCCAGTACTTC
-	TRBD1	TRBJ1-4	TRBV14	CASSQDQGEYEKLFF	TGTGCCAGCAGCCAAGATCAGGGGGAATATGAAAAACTGTTTTTT
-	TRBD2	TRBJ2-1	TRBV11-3	CASSLGRGLAGVHSYNEQFF	TGTGCCAGCAGCTTAGGGCGGGGTCTAGCGGGAGTACACTCCTACAATGAGCAGTTCTTC
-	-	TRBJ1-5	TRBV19	CASSIGLAQPQHF	TGTGCCAGTAGTATAGGGTTAGCTCAGCCCCAGCATTTT
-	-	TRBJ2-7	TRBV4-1	CASSEAGGVLYEQYF	TGCGCCAGCAGCGAGGCCGGAGGGGTTTTGTACGAGCAGTACTTC
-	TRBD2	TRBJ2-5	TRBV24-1	CATSIPSGETQYF	TGTGCCACCAGTATACCTAGCGGAGAGACCCAGTACTTC
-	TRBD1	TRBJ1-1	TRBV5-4	CASSFDRGNTEAFF	TGTGCCAGCAGCTTCGACAGGGGTAACACTGAAGCTTTCTTT
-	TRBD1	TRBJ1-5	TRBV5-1	CASSPNTGGDQPQHF	TGCGCCAGCAGCCCAAATACAGGGGGAGATCAGCCCCAGCATTTT
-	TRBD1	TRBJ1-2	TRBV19	CASSIPQGRIGYTF	TGTGCCAGTAGTATACCACAGGGGCGGATCGGCTACACCTTC
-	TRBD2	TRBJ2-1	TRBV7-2	CASSLGLAEYNEQFF	TGTGCCAGCAGCTTAGGACTAGCGGAATACAATGAGCAGTTCTTC
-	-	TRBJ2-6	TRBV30	CAWSHSTGANVLTF	TGTGCCTGGAGTCACTCCACTGGGGCCAACGTCCTGACTTTC
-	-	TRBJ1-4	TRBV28	CASVTGGSGEKLFF	TGTGCCAGCGTCACCGGGGGGTCGGGTGAAAAACTGTTTTTT
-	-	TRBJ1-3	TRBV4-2	CASSLIQGGGNTIYF	TGTGCCAGCAGCCTTATCCAAGGAGGTGGAAACACCATATATTTT